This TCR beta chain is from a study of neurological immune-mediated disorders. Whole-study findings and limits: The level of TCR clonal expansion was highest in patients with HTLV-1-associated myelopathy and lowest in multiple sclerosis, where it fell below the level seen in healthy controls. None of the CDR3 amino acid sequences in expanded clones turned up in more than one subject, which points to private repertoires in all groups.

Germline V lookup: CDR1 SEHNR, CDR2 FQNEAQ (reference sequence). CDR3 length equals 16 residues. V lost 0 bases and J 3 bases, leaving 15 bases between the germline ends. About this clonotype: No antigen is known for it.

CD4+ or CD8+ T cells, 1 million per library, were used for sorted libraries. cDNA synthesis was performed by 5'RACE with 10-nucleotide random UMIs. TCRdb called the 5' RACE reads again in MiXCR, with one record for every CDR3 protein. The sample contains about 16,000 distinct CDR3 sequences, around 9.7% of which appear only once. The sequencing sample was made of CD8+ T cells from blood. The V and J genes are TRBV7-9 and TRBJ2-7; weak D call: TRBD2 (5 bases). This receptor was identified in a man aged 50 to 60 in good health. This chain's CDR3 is CASSLAPLGGLYEQYF. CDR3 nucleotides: TGTGCCAGCAGCTTAGCGCCATTGGGCGGACTCTACGAGCAGTACTTC.